A selection of T cell receptor beta chains follows, all from one sample in a study of blood T cell repertoires in COVID-19. This table comes from immunoSEQ multiplex PCR, and its TCRdb copy is limited to in-frame clones, with some not included. Of about 220,000 clones in the sample, around 81% were seen once. Sequencing was done on a sample of peripheral blood. All receptors come from a woman in her seventies with acute or convalescent COVID-19. CDR3s include the opening cysteine and the closing phenylalanine or tryptophan. Each record gives: D gene, clone size, V gene, J gene, CDR3 DNA, CDR3 protein. D genes are given only for firm matches. Only part of the rows carry a size: once, few, many, or a class if the clone is expanded.

>TRBD1|NA|TRBV2|TRBJ1-1
TGTGCCAGCAGATTGGGACAGGTCAACACTGAAGCTTTCTTT
CASRLGQVNTEAFF
>TRBD2|NA|TRBV5-1|TRBJ2-1
TGCGCCAGCAGACAACTAGCGGGTGGTGGTGAGCAGTTCTTC
CASRQLAGGGEQFF
>NA|NA|TRBV5-1|TRBJ2-5
TGCGCCAGCAGCATAGGGAGCCAAGAGACCCAGTACTTC
CASSIGSQETQYF
>TRBD1|NA|TRBV7-9|TRBJ2-7
TGTGCCAGCAGGGGCAGGACAGGCGGTACCTACGAGCAGTACTTC
CASRGRTGGTYEQYF
>NA|many|TRBV7-8|TRBJ2-1
TGTGCCAGCAGCTTAGAAGAGGAGGTTTCCTACAATGAGCAGTTCTTC
CASSLEEEVSYNEQFF
>NA|NA|TRBV6-5|TRBJ1-2
TGTGCCAGCAGTTATAGGAGGAAAGGGCTTAGGTATGGCTACACCTTC
CASSYRRKGLRYGYTF
>TRBD1|NA|TRBV30|TRBJ1-6
TGTGCCTGGGGACAGGCGTATAATTCACCCCTCCACTTT
CAWGQAYNSPLHF
>TRBD1|NA|TRBV5-6|TRBJ2-2
TGTGCCAGCAGCTTGGTTGGGACAGGGAGGACCGGGGAGCTGTTTTTT
CASSLVGTGRTGELFF
>NA|NA|TRBV29-1|TRBJ1-3
TGCAGCGTTGTTGCATCCACGACAGGAAACACCATATATTTT
CSVVASTTGNTIYF
>NA|once|TRBV4-3|TRBJ1-4
TGCGCCAGCAGCCAAGGAGGGTACGGTGCAACTAATGAAAAACTGTTTTTT
CASSQGGYGATNEKLFF
>NA|once|TRBV7-3|TRBJ2-3
TGTGCCAGCAGCTTGGTAGCGGCGAGCACAGATACGCAGTATTTT
CASSLVAASTDTQYF